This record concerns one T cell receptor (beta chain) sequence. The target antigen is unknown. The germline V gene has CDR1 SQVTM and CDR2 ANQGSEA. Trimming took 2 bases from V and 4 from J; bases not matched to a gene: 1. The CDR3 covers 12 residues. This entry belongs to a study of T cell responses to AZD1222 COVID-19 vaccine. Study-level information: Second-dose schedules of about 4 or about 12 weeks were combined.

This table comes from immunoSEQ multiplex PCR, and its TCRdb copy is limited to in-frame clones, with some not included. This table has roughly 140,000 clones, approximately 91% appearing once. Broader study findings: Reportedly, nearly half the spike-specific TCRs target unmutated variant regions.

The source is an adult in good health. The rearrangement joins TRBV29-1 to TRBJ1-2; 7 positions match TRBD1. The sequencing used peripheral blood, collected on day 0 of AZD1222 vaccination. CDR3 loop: CSVETGVYGYTF. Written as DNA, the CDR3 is TGCAGCGTTGAAACAGGGGTCTATGGCTACACCTTC.